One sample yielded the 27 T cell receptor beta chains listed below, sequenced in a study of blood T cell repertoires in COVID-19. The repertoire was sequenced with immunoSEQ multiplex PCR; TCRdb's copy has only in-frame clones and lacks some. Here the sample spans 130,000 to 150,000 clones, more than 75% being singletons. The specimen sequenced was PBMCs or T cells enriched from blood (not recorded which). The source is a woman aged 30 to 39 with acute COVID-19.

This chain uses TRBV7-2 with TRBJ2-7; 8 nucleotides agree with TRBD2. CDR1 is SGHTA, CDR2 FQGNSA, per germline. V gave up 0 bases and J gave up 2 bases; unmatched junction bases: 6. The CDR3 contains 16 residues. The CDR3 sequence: CASSLAPGGPPYEQYF. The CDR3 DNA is TGTGCCAGCAGCTTAGCCCCGGGAGGGCCTCCCTACGAGCAGTACTTC.

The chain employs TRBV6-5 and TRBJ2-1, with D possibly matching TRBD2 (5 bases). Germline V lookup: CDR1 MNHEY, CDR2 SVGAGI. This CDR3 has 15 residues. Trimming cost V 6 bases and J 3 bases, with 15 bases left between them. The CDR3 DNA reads TGTGCCAGCAGCCGTCTAGCATCTGGCTACAATGAGCAGTTCTTC. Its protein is CASSRLASGYNEQFF.

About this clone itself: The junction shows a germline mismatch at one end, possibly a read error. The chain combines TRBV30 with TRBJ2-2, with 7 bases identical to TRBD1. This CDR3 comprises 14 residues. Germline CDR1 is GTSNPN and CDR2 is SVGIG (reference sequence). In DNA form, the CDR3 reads TGTGCCTGGAGCGACAGGGTAAACAACGGGGAGCTGTTTTTT. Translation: CAWSDRVNNGELFF.

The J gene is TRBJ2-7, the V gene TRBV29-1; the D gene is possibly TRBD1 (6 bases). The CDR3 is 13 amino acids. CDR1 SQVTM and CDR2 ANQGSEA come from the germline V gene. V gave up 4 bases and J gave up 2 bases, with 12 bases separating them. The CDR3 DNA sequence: TGCAGCGTTGGGTTAGGGGGTCCCTACGAGCAGTACTTC. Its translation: CSVGLGGPYEQYF.

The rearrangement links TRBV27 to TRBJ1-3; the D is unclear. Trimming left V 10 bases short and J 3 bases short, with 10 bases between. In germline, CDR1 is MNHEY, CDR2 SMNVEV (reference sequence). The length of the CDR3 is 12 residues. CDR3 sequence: CAIGESGNTIYF. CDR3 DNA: TGTGCCATCGGGGAGAGTGGAAACACCATATATTTT.

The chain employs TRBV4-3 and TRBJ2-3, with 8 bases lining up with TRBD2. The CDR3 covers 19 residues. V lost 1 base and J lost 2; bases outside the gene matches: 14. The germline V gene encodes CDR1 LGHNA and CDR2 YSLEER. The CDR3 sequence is CASSQAFLGTGGPTDTQYF. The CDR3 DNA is TGCGCCAGCAGCCAAGCGTTTCTGGGGACGGGAGGGCCCACAGATACGCAGTATTTT.

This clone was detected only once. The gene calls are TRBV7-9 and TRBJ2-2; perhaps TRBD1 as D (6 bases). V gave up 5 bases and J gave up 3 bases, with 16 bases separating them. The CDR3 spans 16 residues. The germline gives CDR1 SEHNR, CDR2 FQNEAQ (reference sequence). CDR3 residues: CASSPAQGMDTGELFF. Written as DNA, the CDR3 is TGTGCCAGCAGCCCGGCGCAGGGGATGGACACCGGGGAGCTGTTTTTT.

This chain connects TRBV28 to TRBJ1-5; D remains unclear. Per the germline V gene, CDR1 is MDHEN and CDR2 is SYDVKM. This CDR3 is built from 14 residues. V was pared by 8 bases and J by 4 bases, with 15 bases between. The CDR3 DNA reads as TGTGCCAGCTCCCGGGGAATCGTTAATCAGCCCCAGCATTTT. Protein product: CASSRGIVNQPQHF.

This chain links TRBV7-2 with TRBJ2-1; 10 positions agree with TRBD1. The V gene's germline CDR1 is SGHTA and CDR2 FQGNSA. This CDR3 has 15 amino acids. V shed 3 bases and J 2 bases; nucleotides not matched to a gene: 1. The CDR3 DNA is TGTGCCAGCAGCTTCGACAGGGGGCCCTACAATGAGCAGTTCTTC. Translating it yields CASSFDRGPYNEQFF.

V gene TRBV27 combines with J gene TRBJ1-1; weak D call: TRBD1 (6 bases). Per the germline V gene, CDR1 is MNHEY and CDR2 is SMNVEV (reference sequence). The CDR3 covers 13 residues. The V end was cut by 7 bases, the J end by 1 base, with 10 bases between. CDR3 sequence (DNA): TGTGCCAGCACAGGGGACGAGAACACTGAAGCTTTCTTT. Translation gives CASTGDENTEAFF.

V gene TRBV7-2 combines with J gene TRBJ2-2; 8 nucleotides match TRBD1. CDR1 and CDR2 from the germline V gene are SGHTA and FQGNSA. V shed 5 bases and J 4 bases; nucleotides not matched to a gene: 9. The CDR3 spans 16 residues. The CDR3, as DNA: TGTGCCAGCAGCCTCCACAGGGGGAAGGTCACCGGGGAGCTGTTTTTT. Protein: CASSLHRGKVTGELFF.

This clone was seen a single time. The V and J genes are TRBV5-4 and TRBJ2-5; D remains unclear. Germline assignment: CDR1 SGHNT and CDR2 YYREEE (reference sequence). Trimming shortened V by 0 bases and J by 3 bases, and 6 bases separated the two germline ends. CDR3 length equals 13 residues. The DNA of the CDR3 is TGTGCCAGCAGCTTGGTCAGTAAAGAGACCCAGTACTTC. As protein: CASSLVSKETQYF.

CDR3 protein: CASSPPGTSGSYNEQFF. Written as DNA, the CDR3 is TGTGCCAGCTCACCTCCCGGGACTAGCGGCTCCTACAATGAGCAGTTCTTC. J is TRBJ2-1 and V is TRBV18; 11 positions match TRBD2. Trimming cost V 3 bases and J 0 bases; bases outside gene matches: 4. The germline CDR1 and CDR2 sequences are KGHSH and LQKENI. The CDR3 runs 17 residues. Full variable domain (outside the CDR3, taken from reference TRBV18 and TRBJ2-1): NAGVMQNPRHLVRRRGQEARLRCSPMKGHSHVYWYRQLPEEGLKFMVYLQKENIIDESGMPKERFSAEFPKEGPSILRIQQVVRGDSAAYFCASSPPGTSGSYNEQFFGPGTRLTVL.

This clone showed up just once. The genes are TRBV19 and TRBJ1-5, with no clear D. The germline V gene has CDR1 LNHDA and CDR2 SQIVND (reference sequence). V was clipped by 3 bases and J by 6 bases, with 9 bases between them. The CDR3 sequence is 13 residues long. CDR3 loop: CASSISLTQPQHF. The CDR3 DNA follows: TGTGCCAGTAGTATTAGTTTAACTCAGCCCCAGCATTTT.

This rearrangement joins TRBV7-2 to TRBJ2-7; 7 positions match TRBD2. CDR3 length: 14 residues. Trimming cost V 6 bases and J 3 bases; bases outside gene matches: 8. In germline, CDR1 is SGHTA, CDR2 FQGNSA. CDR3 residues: CASRRTSSNYEQYF. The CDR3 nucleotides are TGTGCCAGCAGGCGGACTAGTTCCAACTACGAGCAGTACTTC.

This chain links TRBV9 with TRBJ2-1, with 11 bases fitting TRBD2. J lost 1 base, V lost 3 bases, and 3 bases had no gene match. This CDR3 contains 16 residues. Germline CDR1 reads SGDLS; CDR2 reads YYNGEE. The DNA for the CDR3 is TGTGCCAGCAGCGCGACTAGCGGGGTGTCCTACAATGAGCAGTTCTTC. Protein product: CASSATSGVSYNEQFF.

This CDR3 is CASKTDRGQGEQYF. DNA of the CDR3: TGTGCCAGTAAAACGGACAGGGGACAGGGCGAGCAGTACTTC. The V gene is TRBV19, the J gene TRBJ2-7; 9 bases match TRBD1. V was pared by 7 bases and J by 6 bases, with 10 bases of the junction left unmatched. The germline gives CDR1 LNHDA, CDR2 SQIVND (reference sequence). There are 14 residues in the CDR3.

The CDR3 spells CASWGKTSGAPYEQYF. CDR3 coding DNA: TGCGCCAGCTGGGGGAAGACTAGCGGGGCCCCCTACGAGCAGTACTTC. V and J are TRBV10-1 and TRBJ2-7, with 11 nucleotides matching TRBD2. The CDR3 is 16 amino acids. With 8 bases clipped from V and 2 bases from J, the junction kept 11 bases outside the gene matches. Germline V lookup: CDR1 WNHNN, CDR2 SYGVQD (reference sequence).

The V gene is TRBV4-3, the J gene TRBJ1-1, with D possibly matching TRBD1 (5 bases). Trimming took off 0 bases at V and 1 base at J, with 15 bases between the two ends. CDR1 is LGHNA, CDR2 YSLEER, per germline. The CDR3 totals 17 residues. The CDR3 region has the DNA TGCGCCAGCAGCCAAGATATGGGGGGAGGGGCGAACACTGAAGCTTTCTTT. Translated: CASSQDMGGGANTEAFF.

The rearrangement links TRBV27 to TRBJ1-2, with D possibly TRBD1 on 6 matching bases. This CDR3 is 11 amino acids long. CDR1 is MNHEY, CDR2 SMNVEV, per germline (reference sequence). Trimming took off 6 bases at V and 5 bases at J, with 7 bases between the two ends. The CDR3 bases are TGTGCCAGCAGGGACAGTTATGGCTACACCTTC. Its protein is CASRDSYGYTF.

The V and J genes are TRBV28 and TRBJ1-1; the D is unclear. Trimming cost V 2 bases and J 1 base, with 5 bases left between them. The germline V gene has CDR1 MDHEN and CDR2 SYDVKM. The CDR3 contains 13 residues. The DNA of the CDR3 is TGTGCCAGCAGTTTACTAGAGAACACTGAAGCTTTCTTT. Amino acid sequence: CASSLLENTEAFF.

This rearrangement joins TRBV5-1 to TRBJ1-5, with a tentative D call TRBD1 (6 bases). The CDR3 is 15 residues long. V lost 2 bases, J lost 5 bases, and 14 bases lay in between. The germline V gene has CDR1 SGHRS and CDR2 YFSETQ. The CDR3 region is CASSFSGGSDQPQHF. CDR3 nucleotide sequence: TGCGCCAGCAGCTTTTCGGGGGGCAGCGATCAGCCCCAGCATTTT.

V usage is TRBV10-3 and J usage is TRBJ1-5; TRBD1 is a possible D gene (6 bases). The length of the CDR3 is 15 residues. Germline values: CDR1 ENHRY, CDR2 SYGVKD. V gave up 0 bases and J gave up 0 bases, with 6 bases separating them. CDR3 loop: CAISESQGSNQPQHF. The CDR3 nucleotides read TGTGCCATCAGTGAGTCACAGGGTAGCAATCAGCCCCAGCATTTT.

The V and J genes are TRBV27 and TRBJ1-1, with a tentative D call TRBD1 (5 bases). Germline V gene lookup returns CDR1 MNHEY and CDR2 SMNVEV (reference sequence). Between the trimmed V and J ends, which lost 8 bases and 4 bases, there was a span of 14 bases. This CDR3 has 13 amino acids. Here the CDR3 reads CASSPGGGTEAFF. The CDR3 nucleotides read TGTGCCAGCTCCCCGGGGGGGGGCACTGAAGCTTTCTTT.

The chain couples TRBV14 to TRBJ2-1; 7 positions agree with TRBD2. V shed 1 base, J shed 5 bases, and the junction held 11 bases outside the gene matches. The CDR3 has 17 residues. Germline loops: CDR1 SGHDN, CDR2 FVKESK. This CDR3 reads CASSQVVGEGLDNEQFF. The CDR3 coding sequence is TGTGCCAGCAGCCAAGTAGTGGGGGAGGGCCTGGACAATGAGCAGTTCTTC.

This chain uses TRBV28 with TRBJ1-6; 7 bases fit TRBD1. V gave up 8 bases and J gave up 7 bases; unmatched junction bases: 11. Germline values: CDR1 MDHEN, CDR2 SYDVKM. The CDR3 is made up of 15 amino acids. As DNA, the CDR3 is TGTGCCAGCCGAAACCGACAGGGAGCCAATTCACCCCTCCACTTT. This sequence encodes CASRNRQGANSPLHF.

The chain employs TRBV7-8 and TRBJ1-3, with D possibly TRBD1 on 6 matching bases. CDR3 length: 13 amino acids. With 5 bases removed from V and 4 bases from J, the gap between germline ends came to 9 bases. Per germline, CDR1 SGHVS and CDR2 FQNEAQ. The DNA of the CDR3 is TGTGCCAGCAGCGGTGACAGGGGAAACACCATATATTTT. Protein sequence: CASSGDRGNTIYF.